Presented here are 25 T cell receptor beta chains from one specimen sequenced in a study of T cells in localized non-small cell lung cancer. Profiling relied on immunoSEQ multiplex PCR, and the TCRdb table lists in-frame clones only, not all of them. This sample has 52,000 or so clones, with over 80% found just once. The sample was peripheral blood mononuclear cells, taken before any cancer treatment. Source of these receptors: a man aged 35-69 years with stage III lung adenocarcinoma.

V is TRBV5-5 and J is TRBJ1-4; TRBD1 aligns across 9 bases. After removal of 1 base from V and 1 base from J, the junction contained 5 bases not matched to a gene. Germline V gene sequence: CDR1 SGHKS, CDR2 YYEKEE (reference sequence). The CDR3 runs 17 residues. The CDR3 loop reads CASSLTRQGGTNEKLFF. CDR3 coding DNA: TGTGCCAGCAGCTTGACGAGACAGGGGGGAACTAATGAAAAACTGTTTTTT.

The rearrangement uses TRBV13 and TRBJ1-2; a weak D match, TRBD1 (6 bases). CDR3 size: 14 residues. Trimming took off 5 bases at V and 6 bases at J, with 16 bases between the two ends. The germline V gene encodes CDR1 PRHDT and CDR2 FYEKMQ (reference sequence). CDR3 in amino acids: CASSHSQGTHGYTF. CDR3 sequence (DNA): TGTGCCAGCAGCCACTCACAGGGAACCCATGGCTACACCTTC.

This clone occurred once. The rearrangement links TRBV6-6 to TRBJ1-5; D unresolved. The germline gives CDR1 MNHNY, CDR2 SVGAGI (reference sequence). Trimming cost V 7 bases and J 6 bases, with 13 bases left between them. There are 13 residues in the CDR3. CDR3 sequence: CASIHGVGQPQHF. In nucleotides, the CDR3 is TGTGCCAGCATCCACGGTGTAGGTCAGCCCCAGCATTTT.

This chain links TRBV28 with TRBJ1-3, with D unclear. The germline V gene encodes CDR1 MDHEN and CDR2 SYDVKM. V lost 4 bases and J 0 bases, leaving 16 bases between the germline ends. The CDR3 totals 17 residues. The CDR3 loop is CASSSPGLTISGNTIYF. In nucleotides, the CDR3 is TGTGCCAGCAGTTCCCCCGGGTTGACAATCTCTGGAAACACCATATATTTT.

The J gene is TRBJ1-2, the V gene TRBV5-5; D unresolved. This CDR3 is built from 14 residues. Trimming stripped 4 bases from V and 5 bases from J, with 15 bases between. CDR1 is SGHKS and CDR2 is YYEKEE in the germline V gene (reference sequence). CDR3 sequence (DNA): TGTGCCAGCAGCCTGACTGCAGCTGGGTATGGCTACACCTTC. This translates into CASSLTAAGYGYTF. The full variable domain, in which reference TRBV5-5 and TRBJ1-2 provide the parts outside the CDR3, is DAGVTQSPTHLIKTRGQQVTLRCSPISGHKSVSWYQQVLGQGPQFIFQYYEKEERGRGNFPDRFSARQFPNYSSELNVNALLLGDSALYLCASSLTAAGYGYTFGSGTRLTVV.

The chain carries TRBV4-2 and TRBJ1-3; no clear D. Per the germline V gene, CDR1 is LGHNA and CDR2 is YNFKEQ. The V end lost 0 bases, the J end lost 4 bases, and 4 bases lay between the germline ends. The CDR3 sequence is 13 residues long. The CDR3 spells CASSQEPGNTIYF. Written as DNA, the CDR3 is TGTGCCAGCAGCCAAGAGCCGGGAAACACCATATATTTT.

The chain couples TRBV5-1 to TRBJ2-1, with TRBD2 matching over 7 bases. CDR1 and CDR2 (germline): SGHRS, YFSETQ. CDR3 length equals 18 residues. V trimming: 3 bases; J trimming: 5 bases; junction bases outside the gene matches: 17. The CDR3 bases are TGCGCCAGCAGCTGGGGGGGTGTAGCGGTATTGTACGACAATGAGCAGTTCTTC. It codes for CASSWGGVAVLYDNEQFF.

This chain connects TRBV7-8 to TRBJ2-3, with 8 bases lining up with TRBD1. The ends lost 5 bases at V and 4 bases at J; junction bases unmatched: 11. The germline V gene encodes CDR1 SGHVS and CDR2 FQNEAQ. The CDR3 consists of 16 residues. The CDR3 sequence is CASSPIRTGRSDTQYF. The CDR3, as DNA: TGTGCCAGCAGCCCGATCCGGACAGGGAGGTCAGATACGCAGTATTTT.

The V gene is TRBV9, the J gene TRBJ2-1; the D gene could be TRBD1 or TRBD2 (5 bases each). The CDR3 is 15 residues long. Germline assignment: CDR1 SGDLS and CDR2 YYNGEE. V was cut by 1 base and J by 3 bases, with 11 bases left in between. The CDR3 DNA follows: TGTGCCAGCAGCGTATCCGGGACGGACTACAATGAGCAGTTCTTC. This translates into CASSVSGTDYNEQFF.

This rearrangement joins TRBV6-6 to TRBJ2-1; no definite D call. The CDR3 is made up of 12 amino acids. Trimming left V 2 bases short and J 5 bases short, with 4 bases between. Germline values: CDR1 MNHNY, CDR2 SVGAGI (reference sequence). CDR3 DNA sequence: TGTGCCAGCAGTTACAACAACAATGAGCAGTTCTTC. This sequence encodes CASSYNNNEQFF.

The genes are TRBV9 and TRBJ1-2, with D possibly matching TRBD1 (6 bases). CDR3 length: 15 amino acids. Per the germline V gene, CDR1 is SGDLS and CDR2 is YYNGEE. V was pared by 3 bases and J by 3 bases, with 15 bases between. As DNA, the CDR3 is TGTGCCAGCAGCGGTTGGGGGGCCGGGGACTATGGCTACACCTTC. Encoded protein: CASSGWGAGDYGYTF. The full variable domain, in which reference TRBV9 and TRBJ1-2 provide the parts outside the CDR3, is DSGVTQTPKHLITATGQRVTLRCSPRSGDLSVYWYQQSLDQGLQFLIQYYNGEERAKGNILERFSAQQFPDLHSELNLSSLELGDSALYFCASSGWGAGDYGYTFGSGTRLTVV.

Of note for this clone: Other DNA sequences in this sample translate to the same CDR3. The V gene is TRBV9, the J gene TRBJ2-1; 7 bases fit TRBD2. The CDR3 has 17 amino acids. The V and J ends lost 2 bases and 1 base, in that order; junction bases with no gene match: 9. Per germline, CDR1 SGDLS and CDR2 YYNGEE. The CDR3, as DNA: TGTGCCAGCAGCGTTGATAGCGGGTCCTCGTCCTACAATGAGCAGTTCTTC. Protein product: CASSVDSGSSSYNEQFF.

The rearrangement joins TRBV30 to TRBJ2-7, with 7 bases aligning to TRBD2. The ends lost 0 bases at V and 7 bases at J; junction bases unmatched: 6. The V gene's germline CDR1 is GTSNPN and CDR2 SVGIG (reference sequence). CDR3 length: 13 amino acids. This CDR3 is CAWSVSGAREQYF. For the CDR3, the DNA is TGTGCCTGGAGTGTAAGCGGGGCCCGTGAGCAGTACTTC.

The V and J genes are TRBV30 and TRBJ1-1, with D unclear. The V and J ends lost 4 bases and 4 bases respectively, with 16 bases between them. The CDR3 totals 14 residues. Germline loops: CDR1 GTSNPN, CDR2 SVGIG (reference sequence). CDR3 sequence: CAWTVGVGSTEAFF. The CDR3 region has the DNA TGTGCCTGGACGGTCGGAGTCGGGTCCACTGAAGCTTTCTTT.

The chain uses TRBV7-6 and TRBJ2-2; 9 bases are a match to TRBD1. With V trimmed by 3 bases and J by 4 bases, 3 bases remained unmatched. CDR3 length: 15 amino acids. CDR1 and CDR2 (germline): SGHVS, FNYEAQ. CDR3 coding DNA: TGTGCCAGCAGCTTGGGACAGGGAGGCACCGGGGAGCTGTTTTTT. Translation gives CASSLGQGGTGELFF.

The sample holds one count of this clone. V gene TRBV7-9 combines with J gene TRBJ1-2, with D perhaps TRBD1 (5 bases). The CDR3 covers 14 residues. Per germline, CDR1 SEHNR and CDR2 FQNEAQ (reference sequence). V lost 8 bases to trimming and J lost 4 bases, with 17 bases between them. In DNA form, the CDR3 reads TGTGCCAGCTTCCCCAAAGGGGTCGGCTATGGCTACACCTTC. Translation gives CASFPKGVGYGYTF.

The chain combines TRBV29-1 with TRBJ1-1; 8 bases line up with TRBD1. This CDR3 is 12 amino acids long. The germline V gene has CDR1 SQVTM and CDR2 ANQGSEA. V lost 6 bases to trimming and J lost 10 bases; unmatched junction nucleotides: 10. For the CDR3, the DNA is TGCAGCGTGAACAGGGGGGAGGGTCTAGCTTTCTTT. Translation: CSVNRGEGLAFF.

This clone was seen once. V gene TRBV19 combines with J gene TRBJ2-1; D may correspond to TRBD1 or TRBD2 (6 bases each). The CDR3 length is 16 residues. Trimming removed 4 bases at V and 2 bases at J, with 15 bases between. Per germline, CDR1 LNHDA and CDR2 SQIVND (reference sequence). The CDR3 sequence is CASSRGAEGPYNEQFF. DNA of the CDR3: TGTGCCAGTAGTAGGGGGGCCGAAGGACCCTACAATGAGCAGTTCTTC.

The chain is built from TRBV5-1 and TRBJ2-2, with D perhaps assigned TRBD1 or TRBD2 (6 bases each). Trimming removed 0 bases at V and 5 bases at J, with 17 bases between. Per the germline V gene, CDR1 is SGHRS and CDR2 is YFSETQ. This CDR3 region has 17 residues. The CDR3 protein is CASSLVPGAPGTGELFF. Written as DNA, the CDR3 is TGCGCCAGCAGCTTGGTGCCGGGGGCGCCGGGGACCGGGGAGCTGTTTTTT.

This chain connects TRBV7-6 to TRBJ1-1, with TRBD1 matching 7 bases. Germline V gene lookup returns CDR1 SGHVS and CDR2 FNYEAQ. The CDR3 loop spans 15 amino acids. With V trimmed by 5 bases and J by 1 base, 7 bases remained unmatched. The CDR3 loop reads CASSPQGQPNTEAFF. The CDR3 DNA reads TGTGCCAGCAGCCCCCAGGGACAGCCGAACACTGAAGCTTTCTTT. The whole variable domain, filled in from reference TRBV7-6 and TRBJ1-1, reads GAGVSQSPRYKVTKRGQDVALRCDPISGHVSLYWYRQALGQGPEFLTYFNYEAQQDKSGLPNDRFSAERPEGSISTLTIQRTEQRDSAMYRCASSPQGQPNTEAFFGQGTRLTVV.

The chain joins TRBV5-1 to TRBJ2-2; no definite D call. The germline V gene has CDR1 SGHRS and CDR2 YFSETQ. The CDR3 totals 15 residues. Trimming left V 5 bases short and J 3 bases short, with 14 bases between. CDR3 in DNA: TGCGCCAGCAGTCGCCCGGCGGTGGACACCGGGGAGCTGTTTTTT. It specifies CASSRPAVDTGELFF.

J is TRBJ2-1 and V is TRBV7-2, with TRBD1 matching 9 bases. J gave up 10 bases and V 4 bases, and 8 bases lay outside the gene matches. The CDR3 spans 14 residues. Germline V CDR1 and CDR2: SGHTA, FQGNSA. Here the CDR3 reads CASSYTGGAWEQFF. The CDR3 DNA reads TGTGCCAGCAGCTATACAGGGGGCGCATGGGAGCAGTTCTTC.

This clone showed up just once. The V gene is TRBV7-2, the J gene TRBJ1-4; TRBD1 agrees at 9 bases. The CDR3 loop spans 15 amino acids. Trimming took 5 bases from V and 8 from J; bases not matched to a gene: 9. CDR1 and CDR2 from the germline V gene are SGHTA and FQGNSA. CDR3 nucleotide sequence: TGTGCCAGCAGCGCTAGGGACAGGGAAAGGGAAAAACTGTTTTTT. Translated, it gives CASSARDREREKLFF.

The chain is built from TRBV2 and TRBJ1-2; no reliable D call. The germline V gene encodes CDR1 SNHLY and CDR2 FYNNEI. The CDR3 totals 14 residues. Trimming took 2 bases from V and 7 from J, leaving 14 bases between them. CDR3 coding DNA: TGTGCCAGCAGTGAATCGCTAGTTAGCCGTGGCTACACCTTC. Protein: CASSESLVSRGYTF.

This clone was detected once. The chain carries TRBV2 and TRBJ2-7; TRBD2 aligns across 8 bases. J was trimmed by 3 bases and V by 8 bases; bases with no gene match: 9. The length of the CDR3 is 14 residues. Germline V gene data show CDR1 as SNHLY and CDR2 as FYNNEI. The CDR3 DNA is TGTGCCAGCGCTCCCGGGACTAGAAACTACGAGCAGTACTTC. It translates to CASAPGTRNYEQYF.